These T cell receptor beta chains were read from a single sample in a study of blood T cell repertoires in COVID-19. Libraries were prepared by immunoSEQ multiplex PCR; TCRdb keeps only in-frame clonotypes and omits some of them. Of under 200,000 clones listed, 84% are singletons. The sample was peripheral blood. These receptors all stem from a woman in her seventies with COVID-19, enrolled during active disease. Both conserved end residues are part of each CDR3. Fields, in order: clone size, V gene, D gene, J gene, CDR3 protein, CDR3 DNA. D genes are given only for firm matches. Only some rows state a clone size, as once, few, many or a class for expanded clones.

size: -
V: TRBV5-6
D: -
J: TRBJ2-7
CDR3: CASSLQGYEQYF
DNA: TGTGCCAGCAGCTTGCAGGGTTACGAGCAGTACTTC

size: -
V: TRBV18
D: TRBD1
J: TRBJ2-1
CDR3: CASSPGTGVGEQFF
DNA: TGTGCCAGCTCTCCCGGGACAGGGGTAGGTGAGCAGTTCTTC

size: -
V: TRBV19
D: -
J: TRBJ1-5
CDR3: CASSIRGAGNQPQHF
DNA: TGTGCCAGTAGTATCAGGGGAGCGGGCAATCAGCCCCAGCATTTT

size: -
V: TRBV6-5
D: -
J: TRBJ2-3
CDR3: CASSRDSPGDTQYF
DNA: TGTGCCAGCAGCAGGGACTCCCCGGGAGATACGCAGTATTTT

size: -
V: TRBV19
D: -
J: TRBJ2-4
CDR3: CASSIYQGGLAKNIQYF
DNA: TGTGCCAGTAGTATATATCAGGGGGGATTAGCCAAAAACATTCAGTACTTC

size: -
V: TRBV5-4
D: TRBD1
J: TRBJ1-2
CDR3: CASSLGTGEHYGYTF
DNA: TGTGCCAGCAGCCTAGGGACAGGGGAACACTATGGCTACACCTTC

size: once
V: TRBV3-1/TRBV3-2
D: TRBD1
J: TRBJ2-3
CDR3: CASGGTGGEDTQYF
DNA: TGTGCCAGTGGGGGGACAGGGGGCGAAGATACGCAGTATTTT

size: -
V: TRBV6-5
D: TRBD1
J: TRBJ1-2
CDR3: CASNRGTALNYGYTF
DNA: TGTGCCAGCAATAGAGGGACAGCTCTTAACTATGGCTACACCTTC

size: -
V: TRBV9
D: -
J: TRBJ2-2
CDR3: CASSVGGAPNTGELFF
DNA: TGTGCCAGCAGCGTGGGGGGGGCCCCGAACACCGGGGAGCTGTTTTTT

size: -
V: TRBV6-5
D: -
J: TRBJ1-3
CDR3: CASRASGYGNTIYF
DNA: TGTGCCAGCAGAGCATCAGGGTACGGAAACACCATATATTTT

size: -
V: TRBV6-4
D: -
J: TRBJ1-2
CDR3: CASSDTGNWERGYTF
DNA: TGTGCCAGCAGTGACACGGGGAACTGGGAACGAGGCTACACCTTC

size: -
V: TRBV4-1
D: -
J: TRBJ1-4
CDR3: CASSHQQLNEKLFF
DNA: TGCGCCAGCAGCCATCAACAGTTAAATGAAAAACTGTTTTTT

size: -
V: TRBV15
D: TRBD1
J: TRBJ2-3
CDR3: CATSRDKGTGNTDTQYF
DNA: TGTGCCACCAGCAGAGATAAAGGGACAGGAAACACAGATACGCAGTATTTT

size: -
V: TRBV5-6
D: -
J: TRBJ1-1
CDR3: CASNLQGVRTEAFF
DNA: TGTGCCAGCAACCTACAGGGTGTAAGGACTGAAGCTTTCTTT

size: once
V: TRBV29-1
D: -
J: TRBJ1-2
CDR3: CSVVRTTGGGYTF
DNA: TGCAGCGTTGTTCGGACAACCGGCGGTGGCTACACCTTC

size: once
V: TRBV18
D: -
J: TRBJ2-6
CDR3: CASSPSRGANVLTF
DNA: TGTGCCAGCTCACCGTCGCGGGGGGCCAACGTCCTGACTTTC

size: few
V: TRBV7-2
D: TRBD1
J: TRBJ1-3
CDR3: CASSRSGQGLYF
DNA: TGTGCCAGCAGCCGTTCAGGACAGGGCCTATATTTT

size: -
V: TRBV18
D: -
J: TRBJ2-7
CDR3: CASSPSAGLSYEQYF
DNA: TGTGCCAGCTCACCGTCGGCGGGACTCTCCTACGAGCAGTACTTC

size: few
V: TRBV7-2
D: -
J: TRBJ1-6
CDR3: CASSLFRVNSPLHF
DNA: TGTGCCAGCAGCTTATTCAGGGTTAATTCACCCCTCCACTTT

size: -
V: TRBV3-1/TRBV3-2
D: -
J: TRBJ1-1
CDR3: CASSQEVQGRNTEAFF
DNA: TGTGCCAGCAGCCAAGAGGTGCAGGGGCGGAACACTGAAGCTTTCTTT